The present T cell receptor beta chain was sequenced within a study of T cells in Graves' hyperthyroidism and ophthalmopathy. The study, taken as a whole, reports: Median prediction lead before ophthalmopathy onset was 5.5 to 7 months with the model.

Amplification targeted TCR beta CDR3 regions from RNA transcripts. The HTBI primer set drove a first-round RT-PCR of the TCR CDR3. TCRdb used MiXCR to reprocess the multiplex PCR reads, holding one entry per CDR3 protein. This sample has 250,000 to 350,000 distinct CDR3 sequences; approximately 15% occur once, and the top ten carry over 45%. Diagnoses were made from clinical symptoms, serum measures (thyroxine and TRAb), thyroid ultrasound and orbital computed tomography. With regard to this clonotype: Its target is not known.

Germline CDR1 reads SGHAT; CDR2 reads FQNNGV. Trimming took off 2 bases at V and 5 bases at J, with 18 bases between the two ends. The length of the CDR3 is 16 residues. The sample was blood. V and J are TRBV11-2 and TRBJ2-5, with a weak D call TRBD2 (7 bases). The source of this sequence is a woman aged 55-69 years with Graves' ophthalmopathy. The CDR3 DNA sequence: TGTGCCAGCAGCTTATTGGGCCAGGGGACTATTGAGACCCAGTACTTC. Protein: CASSLLGQGTIETQYF.